This TCR beta chain is drawn from a study of long-term antiretroviral therapy in people with HIV. By proportion, this clone is medium-sized (0.01 to 0.1%). The antigen remains unidentified. Points from the study as a whole: Repertoires in HIV (unlike those of controls) had narrower CDR3 length ranges.

This was the immunoSEQ v3.0 assay at survey level. Sequencing used immunoSEQ multiplex PCR; TCRdb keeps in-frame clones, though not all of them. Of roughly 16,000 clones listed, approximately 75% were seen once; the top ten hold approximately 9.5%. The V segment lost 8 bases and the J segment 5 bases; nucleotides outside the gene matches: 8. The CDR3 sequence is 14 residues long. Germline V gene data show CDR1 as SNHLY and CDR2 as FYNNEI. The clonotype originates from a man aged 18 to 29 with HIV. The chain combines TRBV2 with TRBJ2-3, with 9 bases identical to TRBD1. This sample comprised unsorted PBMCs, obtained 0.3 years after starting antiretroviral therapy. The CDR3 nucleotides read TGTGCCAGCGGGGGACAGGGTCTAGGAGATACGCAGTATTTT. Protein product: CASGGQGLGDTQYF. Drawing the rest from reference TRBV2 and TRBJ2-3, the complete variable domain is EPEVTQTPSHQVTQMGQEVILRCVPISNHLYFYWYRQILGQKVEFLVSFYNNEISEKSEIFDDQFSVERPDGSNFTLKIRSTKLEDSAMYFCASGGQGLGDTQYFGPGTRLTVL.